This TCR beta chain was identified during a study of type 1 regulatory T cells. Study summary: An in vitro protocol generated T-allo10, a Tr1-enriched, alloantigen-specific CD4 T cell product.

On this clonotype: Its antigen is unknown.

The V segment lost 5 bases and the J segment 5 bases; nucleotides outside the gene matches: 2. Germline V gene data show CDR1 as MNHNS and CDR2 as SASEGT. This CDR3 has 13 amino acids. TCRdb reprocessed the reads with MiXCR, giving one entry per CDR3 protein. The table shows around 69,000 distinct CDR3 sequences, with around 63% occurring only once. The graft donor-derived T-allo10 cells reportedly recognize host alloantigens, are anergic, and suppress alloantigen-specifically. The sample taken for sequencing was cultured T cells, either the whole culture or a sorted T cell fraction (not recorded which). Noted subset: Tr1-enriched cell product generated in vitro against host alloantigens. The source of this sequence is a human donor in good health. This chain connects TRBV6-1 to TRBJ2-1; 8 bases line up with TRBD1. Here the CDR3 DNA reads TGTGCCAGCAGTCCACAGGGGGACAATGAGCAGTTCTTC. As protein: CASSPQGDNEQFF.